Listed here are 7 T cell receptor beta chains from one sample, sequenced in a study of shared clonotypes between healthy human individuals. TCRdb's table, derived via immunoSEQ multiplex PCR, lists solely in-frame clones and lacks some. Here the sample spans 2 million to 2.5 million clones, around 95% being singletons. The sample consisted of naive CD4+ T cells sorted from blood. Subset: CD45RA+ positively selected. The origin of the receptors is a young man in good health.

This rearrangement joins TRBV5-5 to TRBJ2-5, with 9 nucleotides matching TRBD2. V trimming: 4 bases; J trimming: 4 bases; junction bases outside the gene matches: 8. This CDR3 has 15 residues. CDR1 SGHKS and CDR2 YYEKEE come from the germline V gene (reference sequence). This CDR3 is CASSQSVAGAETQYF. The CDR3 nucleotides read TGTGCCAGCAGCCAATCGGTAGCGGGAGCAGAGACCCAGTACTTC. Based on the CDR3 plus reference TRBV5-5 and TRBJ2-5, the full variable domain is DAGVTQSPTHLIKTRGQQVTLRCSPISGHKSVSWYQQVLGQGPQFIFQYYEKEERGRGNFPDRFSARQFPNYSSELNVNALLLGDSALYLCASSQSVAGAETQYFGPGTRLLVL.

The chain combines TRBV5-1 with TRBJ2-3, with 8 positions matching TRBD1. Germline V lookup: CDR1 SGHRS, CDR2 YFSETQ. CDR3 length: 23 amino acids. V gave up 0 bases and J gave up 0 bases; unmatched junction bases: 24. The CDR3 sequence: CASSLDPFRGQEWSRQSTDTQYF. The CDR3, as DNA: TGCGCCAGCAGCTTGGATCCCTTTAGGGGACAGGAGTGGTCAAGACAAAGCACAGATACGCAGTATTTT.

This rearrangement joins TRBV7-2 to TRBJ1-1; D not resolved. Germline V gene data show CDR1 as SGHTA and CDR2 as FQGNSA. With 5 bases removed from V and 0 bases from J, the gap between germline ends came to 7 bases. The length of the CDR3 is 13 residues. The CDR3 spells CASSAFMNTEAFF. In nucleotides, the CDR3 is TGTGCCAGCAGCGCCTTCATGAACACTGAAGCTTTCTTT.

As concerns this clone: Other nucleotide sequences in the sample specify the same CDR3. The chain joins TRBV6-5 to TRBJ2-5; 8 bases are shared with TRBD2. V was pared by 5 bases and J by 5 bases, with 4 bases of the junction left unmatched. Germline CDR1 and CDR2: MNHEY and SVGAGI. The CDR3 runs 13 residues. CDR3 sequence: CASSLGGGETQYF. The CDR3 bases are TGTGCCAGCAGTCTCGGGGGGGGCGAGACCCAGTACTTC.

J is TRBJ2-3 and V is TRBV6-1; 8 bases are shared with TRBD1. Germline V CDR1 and CDR2: MNHNS, SASEGT. This CDR3 has 16 amino acids. The V segment lost 3 bases and the J segment 1 base; nucleotides outside the gene matches: 6. The CDR3 DNA sequence: TGTGCCAGCAGTGATTTCAGGGGGCGAGGCACAGATACGCAGTATTTT. Residues: CASSDFRGRGTDTQYF.

The chain uses TRBV14 and TRBJ1-1; D gene uncertain. The V gene lost 0 bases and the J gene lost 5 bases, with 13 bases spanning the gap. The CDR3 has 15 amino acids. Germline V CDR1 and CDR2: SGHDN, FVKESK. The CDR3 DNA reads as TGTGCCAGCAGCCAAGATTTTGGGTCATGGACTGAAGCTTTCTTT. It yields the protein CASSQDFGSWTEAFF.

The chain couples TRBV5-1 to TRBJ2-2, with 7 positions matching TRBD1. The CDR3 covers 14 residues. Germline V lookup: CDR1 SGHRS, CDR2 YFSETQ. J lost 6 bases, V lost 4 bases, and 6 bases had no gene match. CDR3 coding DNA: TGCGCCAGCAGCCATTTACAGGGGTCCGGGGAGCTGTTTTTT. This translates into CASSHLQGSGELFF.